Listed here are 12 T cell receptor beta chains from one sample, sequenced in a study of post-analysis software for immune sequencing data. Points from the study as a whole: TRBV segments more frequent in patients than in controls numbered roughly 5 and included TRBV5-6, TRBV5-1 and TRBV20-1.

The authors incorporated unique molecular identifiers into the TCR beta cDNA libraries. Each CDR3 protein is one row after TCRdb ran MiXCR on the PCR reads. The sample holds approximately 730,000 distinct CDR3 sequences, 25% to 30% seen once. Their antigens are not known. The sequenced sample consisted of blood. The receptor set was obtained from a girl aged 10 to 17 with multiple sclerosis.

The V and J genes are TRBV20-1 and TRBJ2-7; D not resolved. CDR3 size: 11 residues. Germline V lookup: CDR1 DFQATT, CDR2 SNEGSKA (reference sequence). V was pared by 5 bases and J by 0 bases, with 5 bases between. CDR3 sequence (DNA): TGCAGTGCTGCCGTCTCCTACGAGCAGTACTTC. This translates into CSAAVSYEQYF.

This chain uses TRBV20-1 with TRBJ1-3, with unresolved D. CDR1 is DFQATT, CDR2 SNEGSKA, per germline (reference sequence). CDR3 length: 13 amino acids. The V and J ends lost 2 bases and 4 bases respectively, with 9 bases between them. The CDR3: CSARQDGGNTIYF. In DNA, the CDR3 is TGCAGTGCTAGACAGGATGGCGGAAACACCATATATTTT.

The table lists this clonotype with a few counts. The chain has TRBV3-1 and TRBJ1-4, with no clear D. The CDR3 sequence is 16 residues long. Germline CDR1 LGHDT, CDR2 YNNKEL (reference sequence). V was clipped by 3 bases and J by 5 bases, with 16 bases between them. CDR3 region: CASSQRGLGENEKLFF. CDR3 nucleotides: TGTGCCAGCAGCCAGAGAGGACTGGGCGAAAATGAAAAACTGTTTTTT.

The chain employs TRBV5-1 and TRBJ1-4; weak D call: TRBD1 (6 bases). Germline CDR1 reads SGHRS; CDR2 reads YFSETQ. Between the trimmed V and J ends, which lost 3 bases and 5 bases, there was a span of 14 bases. This CDR3 has 15 amino acids. The CDR3 bases are TGCGCCAGCAGCTACGGACAGTCCAAAAATGAAAAACTGTTTTTT. It is translated as CASSYGQSKNEKLFF.

The chain employs TRBV29-1 and TRBJ2-3, with D perhaps TRBD2 (6 bases). Germline CDR1 SQVTM, CDR2 ANQGSEA. Deletions cut 3 bases from V and 2 bases from J, with 12 bases between. The CDR3 consists of 14 residues. CDR3 sequence: CSVDSGGNTDTQYF. The CDR3 coding sequence is TGCAGCGTTGACAGCGGCGGGAACACAGATACGCAGTATTTT.

This sequence joins TRBV19 and TRBJ2-3; TRBD2 might be the D (6 bases). V gave up 3 bases and J gave up 2 bases, with 15 bases separating them. CDR1 is LNHDA and CDR2 is SQIVND in the germline V gene (reference sequence). The CDR3 runs to 16 residues. CDR3 residues: CASSMDLRGNTDTQYF. Written as DNA, the CDR3 is TGTGCCAGTAGTATGGATCTCCGCGGGAACACAGATACGCAGTATTTT.

Only a few counts were recorded for this clonotype. The chain combines TRBV7-2 with TRBJ2-3; 16 nucleotides agree with TRBD2. V gave up 0 bases and J gave up 3 bases; unmatched junction bases: 9. This CDR3 has 20 amino acids. Germline CDR1 and CDR2: SGHTA and FQGNSA. The CDR3, as DNA: TGTGCCAGCAGCTTAGCCCTCGGGACTAGCGGGAGGGTGCGAACAGATACGCAGTATTTT. Translating it yields CASSLALGTSGRVRTDTQYF.

A note on this clonotype: Sequence at one end of the junction differs from germline and may be a read error. The chain joins TRBV13 to TRBJ2-7; tentatively, D is TRBD2 (6 bases). Looked up from germline, CDR1 is PRHDT and CDR2 is FYEKMQ (reference sequence). The CDR3 runs 12 residues. This chain's CDR3 is CAGSPLGGEQYF. DNA for the CDR3: TGTGCCGGCAGCCCCCTCGGGGGCGAGCAGTACTTC.

Ten or more counts support this clonotype. V is TRBV14 and J is TRBJ1-2; D not resolved. Germline V gene data show CDR1 as SGHDN and CDR2 as FVKESK. V lost 0 bases and J lost 5, with 4 bases in between. The CDR3 sequence is 12 residues long. The CDR3 coding sequence is TGTGCCAGCAGCCAAGATCTATATGGCTACACCTTC. As protein: CASSQDLYGYTF.

The rearrangement links TRBV20-1 to TRBJ1-2, with unresolved D. The CDR3 covers 13 residues. V dropped 3 bases and J dropped 0 bases, with 8 bases sitting between them. Germline CDR1 DFQATT, CDR2 SNEGSKA (reference sequence). CDR3 bases: TGCAGTGCTAGGCCCGGAACTAACTATGGCTACACCTTC. As protein: CSARPGTNYGYTF.

This clonotype showed up many times. The J gene is TRBJ2-5, the V gene TRBV29-1, with a tentative D call TRBD2 (6 bases). Trimming stripped 6 bases from V and 5 bases from J, with 19 bases between. The CDR3 covers 14 residues. Looked up from germline, CDR1 is SQVTM and CDR2 is ANQGSEA. CDR3 in amino acids: CSVLLLAVPETQYF. Here the CDR3 DNA reads TGCAGCGTCCTATTGTTAGCGGTACCGGAGACCCAGTACTTC.

V is TRBV18 and J is TRBJ2-3; D is uncertain. The CDR3 length is 16 residues. The germline V gene encodes CDR1 KGHSH and CDR2 LQKENI. V lost 2 bases to trimming and J lost 7 bases, with 19 bases between them. The CDR3 nucleotides are TGTGCCAGCTCACCAGTTCTGGGCCCCTCCCAATATACGCAGTATTTT. Protein product: CASSPVLGPSQYTQYF.